This TCR beta chain was identified in a study of T-cell reconstitution after alpha-beta-depleted transplantation in children (dated by TCRdb to about 2016). Looking at the study overall: Using TCR repertoire profiling, the study quantitatively followed how T-cell immune reconstitution unfolded in children after TCRalphabeta/CD19-depleted allogeneic hematopoietic cell transplantation. Results the study describes overall, beyond this receptor: The frequencies of hyperexpanded clones fell over the following months, and after one year, T-cell counts and TCRbeta diversity were mostly attributed to newly produced T cells. About two months after transplant, the apparently early recovery of alphabetaT-cell counts reportedly depended on just several hundred clones that had expanded rapidly and came from non-depleted graft cells. In some patients, high TCRbeta diversity at day 60 was attributed to recipient T cells and intrathymic progenitors that had survived conditioning.

The sample's treatment or condition label, decoded: allogeneic hematopoietic cell transplantation with graft depleted of TCRalphabeta T cells and CD19 B cells. The children who served as transplant recipients had been given grafts of TCRalphabeta/CD19-depleted allogeneic hematopoietic cells. To prepare the library, PCR was applied. The listed sequencing device is Illumina HiSeq 2500. Molecular barcoding was employed in the preparation of TCR libraries, with unique molecular identifiers being used to normalize TCRbeta repertoire quantification. TCRdb ran its own pipeline on the public reads, namely fastp trimming at Q25 and MiXCR clone calling, and kept in-frame beta chains. Each record represents a unique CDR3 protein, reported with the most common genes and DNA among its rows. For this sample the table gives fewer than 700,000 distinct CDR3 sequences, of which roughly 13% were detected only once. The ten top clones hold approximately 2% of the sample.

The germline V gene yields SGHTA for CDR1 and FQGNSA for CDR2. Here V drops 0 bases and J drops 0 bases, and the junction holds 8 bases not matched to any gene. The CDR3 numbers 18 residues from cysteine through phenylalanine. Just CDR3 DNA is preserved here, 54 bases in frame from base 1. Of note for this clonotype: What antigen it recognizes has not been identified. No per-base quality is available; no much larger clone lies one base away.

The rearrangement joined TRBV7-2 to TRBJ2-4; 7 central nucleotides agree with TRBD1. The starting material was PBMCs, mostly from graft donor cells, obtained 360 days after TCRalphabeta/CD19-depleted stem cell transplant. The sequence came from a male patient aged 10 to 17 who had a stem cell transplant for acute myeloid leukemia, so the T cells may come from the graft donor. The CDR3 is CASSLARGSTIAKNIQYF. The DNA sequence is as follows: TGTGCCAGCAGCTTAGCCAGGGGGTCGACAATAGCCAAAAACATTCAGTACTTC.